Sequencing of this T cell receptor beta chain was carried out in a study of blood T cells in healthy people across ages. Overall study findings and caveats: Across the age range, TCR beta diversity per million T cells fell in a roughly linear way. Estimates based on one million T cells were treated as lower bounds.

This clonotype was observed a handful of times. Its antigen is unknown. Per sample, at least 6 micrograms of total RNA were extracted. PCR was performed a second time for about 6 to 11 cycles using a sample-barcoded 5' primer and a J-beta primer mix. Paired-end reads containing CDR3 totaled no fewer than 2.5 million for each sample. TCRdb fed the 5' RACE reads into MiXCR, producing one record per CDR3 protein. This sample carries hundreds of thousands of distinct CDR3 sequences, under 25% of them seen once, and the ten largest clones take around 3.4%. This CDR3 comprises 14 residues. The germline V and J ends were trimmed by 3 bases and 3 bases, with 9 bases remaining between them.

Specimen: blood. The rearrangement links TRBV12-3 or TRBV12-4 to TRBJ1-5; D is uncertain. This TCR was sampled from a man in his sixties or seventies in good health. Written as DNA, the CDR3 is TGTGCCAGCAGTTTCGCGGTAAACAATCAGCCCCAGCATTTT. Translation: CASSFAVNNQPQHF.